A selection of T cell receptor beta chains follows, all from one sample in a study of CD8 T cells in Susac syndrome. TCRdb passed the immunoSEQ multiplex PCR reads through MiXCR, listing each CDR3 protein once. The profile covers approximately 68,000 distinct CDR3 sequences, with 85% to 95% appearing a single time and about 0.38% taken by the ten largest. Sequenced sample: CD8+ T cells from PBMCs. These receptors were taken from a human donor with multiple sclerosis. Both conserved end residues are part of each CDR3. Each record gives: D gene, V gene, J gene, clone size, CDR3 DNA, CDR3 protein. The D gene is left open where the match is weak. Clone size is not always given. Where it is, it says once, few, many or a class for expanded clones.

>NA|TRBV7-6|TRBJ2-3|NA
TGTGCCAGCAGCTCCCCGGGGAGCACAGATACGCAGTATTTT
CASSSPGSTDTQYF
>NA|TRBV29-1|TRBJ1-2|NA
TGCAGCGACGCCCGAGGGTGGGGCTACACCTTC
CSDARGWGYTF
>TRBD1|TRBV5-8|TRBJ1-5|NA
TGTGCCAGCAGCTTGGAGACAGGGGCCCATCAGCCCCAGCATTTT
CASSLETGAHQPQHF
>NA|TRBV4-2|TRBJ2-4|once
TGTGCCAGCAGCCCTGAACATGCGGCCAAAAACATTCAGTACTTC
CASSPEHAAKNIQYF
>NA|TRBV5-1|TRBJ1-3|NA
TGCGCCAGCAGCTTGACAGGAGCTCCTGGAAACACCATATATTTT
CASSLTGAPGNTIYF
>NA|TRBV29-1|TRBJ1-2|NA
TGCAGCGTTGAGGTCAGGGAAGCTAACTATGGCTACACCTTC
CSVEVREANYGYTF
>TRBD1|TRBV5-1|TRBJ1-2|NA
TGCGCCAGCAGACCCCCGGGACAGTCCTATGGCTACACCTTC
CASRPPGQSYGYTF
>TRBD1|TRBV29-1|TRBJ1-1|NA
TGCAGCGTTTCACAGGGGGCGCCTAAAACTGAAGCTTTCTTT
CSVSQGAPKTEAFF
>NA|TRBV7-9|TRBJ2-7|NA
TGTGCGGTAGAAACCCTCGTTAGGGAGCAGTACTTC
CAVETLVREQYF
>NA|TRBV14|TRBJ2-3|once
TGTGCCAGCAGCCCGTCCCAGGTGGATACGCAGTATTTT
CASSPSQVDTQYF